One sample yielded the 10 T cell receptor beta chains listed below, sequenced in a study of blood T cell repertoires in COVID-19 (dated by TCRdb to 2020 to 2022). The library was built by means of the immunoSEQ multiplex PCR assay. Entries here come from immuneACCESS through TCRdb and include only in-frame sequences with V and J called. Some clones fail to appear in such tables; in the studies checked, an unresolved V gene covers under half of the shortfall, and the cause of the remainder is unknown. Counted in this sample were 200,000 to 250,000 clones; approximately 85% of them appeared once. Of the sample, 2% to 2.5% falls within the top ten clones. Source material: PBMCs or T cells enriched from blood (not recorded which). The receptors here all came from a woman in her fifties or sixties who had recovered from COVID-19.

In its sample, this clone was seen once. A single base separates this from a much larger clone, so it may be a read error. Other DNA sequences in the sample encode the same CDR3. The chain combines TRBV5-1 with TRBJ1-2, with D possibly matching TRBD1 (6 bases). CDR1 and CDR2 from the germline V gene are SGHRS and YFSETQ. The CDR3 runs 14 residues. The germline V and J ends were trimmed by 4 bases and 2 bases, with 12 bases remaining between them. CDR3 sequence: CASSPGQTNYGYTF. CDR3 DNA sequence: TGCGCCAGCAGCCCCGGACAGACGAACTATGGCTACACCTTC.

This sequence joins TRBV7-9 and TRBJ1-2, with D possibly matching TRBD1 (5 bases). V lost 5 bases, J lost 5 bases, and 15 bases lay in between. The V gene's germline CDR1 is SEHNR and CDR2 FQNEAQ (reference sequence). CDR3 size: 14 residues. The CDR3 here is CASSATGVGYGYTF. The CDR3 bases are TGTGCCAGCAGCGCCACGGGGGTCGGGTATGGCTACACCTTC.

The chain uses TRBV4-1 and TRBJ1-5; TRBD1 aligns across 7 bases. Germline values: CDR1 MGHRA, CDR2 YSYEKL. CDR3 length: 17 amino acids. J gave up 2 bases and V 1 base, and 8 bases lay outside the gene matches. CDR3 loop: CASSQGRQGMRNQPQHF. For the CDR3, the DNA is TGCGCCAGCAGCCAAGGCCGACAGGGCATGCGCAATCAGCCCCAGCATTTT.

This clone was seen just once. The CDR3 spells CASRQFREGETQYF. The CDR3 coding sequence is TGTGCCAGCAGGCAATTCCGGGAGGGAGAGACCCAGTACTTC. This sequence joins TRBV28 and TRBJ2-5; the match to TRBD2 covers 8 bases. Germline lookup yields CDR1 MDHEN and CDR2 SYDVKM. This CDR3 contains 14 residues. The V and J ends lost 6 bases and 4 bases, in that order; junction bases with no gene match: 7.

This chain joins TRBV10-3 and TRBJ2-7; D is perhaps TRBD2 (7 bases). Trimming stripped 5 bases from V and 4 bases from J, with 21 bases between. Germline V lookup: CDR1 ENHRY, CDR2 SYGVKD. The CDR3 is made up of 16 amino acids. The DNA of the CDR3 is TGTGCCATCAGTCCTATTCAGGCGGGGGCTTTATACGAGCAGTACTTC. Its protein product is CAISPIQAGALYEQYF.

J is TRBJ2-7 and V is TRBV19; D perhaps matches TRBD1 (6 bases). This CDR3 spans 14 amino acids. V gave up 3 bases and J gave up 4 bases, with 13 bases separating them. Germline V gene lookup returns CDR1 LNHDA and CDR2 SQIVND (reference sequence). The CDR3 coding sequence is TGTGCCAGTAGTATCCGAGGCAGGGGATACGAGCAGTACTTC. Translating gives CASSIRGRGYEQYF.

CDR3 region: CASSPSAGRDNQPQHF. The CDR3 region has the DNA TGTGCCAGCTCACCGTCGGCAGGGCGGGACAATCAGCCCCAGCATTTT. This sequence joins TRBV18 and TRBJ1-5; D may be TRBD1 (5 bases). In germline, CDR1 is KGHSH, CDR2 LQKENI. V shed 3 bases and J shed 3 bases, with 15 bases lying between them. The CDR3 loop spans 16 amino acids.

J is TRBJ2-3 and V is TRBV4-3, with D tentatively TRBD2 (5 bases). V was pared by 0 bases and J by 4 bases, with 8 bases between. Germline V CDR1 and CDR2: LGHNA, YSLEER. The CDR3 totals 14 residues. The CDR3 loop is CASSQDTRADTQYF. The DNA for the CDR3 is TGCGCCAGCAGCCAAGATACTAGGGCAGATACGCAGTATTTT.

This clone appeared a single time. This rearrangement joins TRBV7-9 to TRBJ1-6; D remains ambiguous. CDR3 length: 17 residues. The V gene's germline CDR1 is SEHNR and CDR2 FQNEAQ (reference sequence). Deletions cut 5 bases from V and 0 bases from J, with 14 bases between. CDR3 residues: CASSADWTSSYNSPLHF. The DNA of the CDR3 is TGTGCCAGCAGCGCGGACTGGACGAGCTCCTATAATTCACCCCTCCACTTT. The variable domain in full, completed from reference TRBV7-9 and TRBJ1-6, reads DTGVSQNPRHKITKRGQNVTFRCDPISEHNRLYWYRQTLGQGPEFLTYFQNEAQLEKSRLLSDRFSAERPKGSFSTLEIQRTEQGDSAMYLCASSADWTSSYNSPLHFGNGTRLTVT.

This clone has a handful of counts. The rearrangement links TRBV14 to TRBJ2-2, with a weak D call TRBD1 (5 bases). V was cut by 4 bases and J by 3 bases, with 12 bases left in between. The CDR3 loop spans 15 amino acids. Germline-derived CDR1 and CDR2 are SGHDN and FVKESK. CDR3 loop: CASSPQGLDTGELFF. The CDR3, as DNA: TGTGCCAGCAGCCCGCAGGGATTGGACACCGGGGAGCTGTTTTTT.